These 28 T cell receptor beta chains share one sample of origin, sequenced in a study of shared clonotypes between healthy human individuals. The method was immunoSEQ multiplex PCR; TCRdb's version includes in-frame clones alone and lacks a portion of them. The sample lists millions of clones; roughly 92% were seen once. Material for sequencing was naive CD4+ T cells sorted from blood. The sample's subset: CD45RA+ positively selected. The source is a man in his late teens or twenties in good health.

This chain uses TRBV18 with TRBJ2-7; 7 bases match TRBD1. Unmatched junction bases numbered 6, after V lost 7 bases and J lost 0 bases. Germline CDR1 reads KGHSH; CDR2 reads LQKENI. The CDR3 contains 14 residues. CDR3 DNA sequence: TGTGCCAGCTTCACGGGACAGATCTCCTACGAGCAGTACTTC. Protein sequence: CASFTGQISYEQYF. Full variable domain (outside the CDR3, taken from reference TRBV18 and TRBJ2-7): NAGVMQNPRHLVRRRGQEARLRCSPMKGHSHVYWYRQLPEEGLKFMVYLQKENIIDESGMPKERFSAEFPKEGPSILRIQQVVRGDSAAYFCASFTGQISYEQYFGPGTRLTVT.

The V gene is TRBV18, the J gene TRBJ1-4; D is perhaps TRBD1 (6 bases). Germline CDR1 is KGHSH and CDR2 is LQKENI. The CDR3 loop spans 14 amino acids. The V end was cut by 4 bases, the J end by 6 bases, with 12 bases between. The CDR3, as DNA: TGTGCCAGCTCACAGGGGGTTCCTGATGAAAAACTGTTTTTT. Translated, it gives CASSQGVPDEKLFF.

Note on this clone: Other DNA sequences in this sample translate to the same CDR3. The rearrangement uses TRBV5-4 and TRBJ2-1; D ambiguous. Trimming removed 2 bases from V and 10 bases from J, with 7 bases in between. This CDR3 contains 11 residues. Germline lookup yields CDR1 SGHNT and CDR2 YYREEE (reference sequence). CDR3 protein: CASSLGPEQFF. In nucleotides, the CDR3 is TGTGCCAGCAGCTTAGGCCCGGAGCAGTTCTTC.

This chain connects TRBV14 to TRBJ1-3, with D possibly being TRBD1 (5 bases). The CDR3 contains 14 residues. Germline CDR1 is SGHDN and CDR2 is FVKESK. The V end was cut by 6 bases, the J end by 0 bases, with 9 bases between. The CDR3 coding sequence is TGTGCCAGCAGGGACATGGGCTCTGGAAACACCATATATTTT. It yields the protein CASRDMGSGNTIYF.

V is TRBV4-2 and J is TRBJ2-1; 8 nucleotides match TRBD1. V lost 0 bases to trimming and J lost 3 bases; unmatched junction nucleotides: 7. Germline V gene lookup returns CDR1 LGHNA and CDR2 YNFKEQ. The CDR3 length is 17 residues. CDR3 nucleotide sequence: TGTGCCAGCAGCCAAGATTCCCGGACAGGGTACTACAATGAGCAGTTCTTC. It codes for CASSQDSRTGYYNEQFF.

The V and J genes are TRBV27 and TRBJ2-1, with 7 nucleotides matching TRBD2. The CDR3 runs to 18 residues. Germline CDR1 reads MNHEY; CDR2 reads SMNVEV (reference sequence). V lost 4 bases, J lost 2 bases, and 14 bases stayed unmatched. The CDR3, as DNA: TGTGCCAGCAGTTCCCGGGCGGGCGGGAGATCGGCCTACAATGAGCAGTTCTTC. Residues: CASSSRAGGRSAYNEQFF.

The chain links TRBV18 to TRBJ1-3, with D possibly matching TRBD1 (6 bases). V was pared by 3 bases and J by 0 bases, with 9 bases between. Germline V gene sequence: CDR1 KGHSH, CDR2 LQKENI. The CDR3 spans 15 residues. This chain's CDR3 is CASSPLGHSGNTIYF. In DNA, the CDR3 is TGTGCCAGCTCACCCTTGGGACACTCTGGAAACACCATATATTTT.

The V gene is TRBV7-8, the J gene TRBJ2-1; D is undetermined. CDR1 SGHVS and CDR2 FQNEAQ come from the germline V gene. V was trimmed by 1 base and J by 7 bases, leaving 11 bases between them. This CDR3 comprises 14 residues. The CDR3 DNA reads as TGTGCCAGCAGCTTAGGGGTACTCTTTAATGAGCAGTTCTTC. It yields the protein CASSLGVLFNEQFF.

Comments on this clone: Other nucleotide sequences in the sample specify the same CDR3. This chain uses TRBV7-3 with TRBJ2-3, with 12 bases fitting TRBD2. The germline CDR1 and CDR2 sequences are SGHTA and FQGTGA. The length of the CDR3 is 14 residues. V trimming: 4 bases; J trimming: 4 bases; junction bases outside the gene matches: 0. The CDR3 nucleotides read TGTGCCAGCAGCTCTAGCGGGGGGGCAGATACGCAGTATTTT. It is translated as CASSSSGGADTQYF. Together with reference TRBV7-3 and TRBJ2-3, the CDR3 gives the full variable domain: GAGVSQTPSNKVTEKGKYVELRCDPISGHTALYWYRQSLGQGPEFLIYFQGTGAADDSGLPNDRFFAVRPEGSVSTLKIQRTERGDSAVYLCASSSSGGADTQYFGPGTRLTVL.

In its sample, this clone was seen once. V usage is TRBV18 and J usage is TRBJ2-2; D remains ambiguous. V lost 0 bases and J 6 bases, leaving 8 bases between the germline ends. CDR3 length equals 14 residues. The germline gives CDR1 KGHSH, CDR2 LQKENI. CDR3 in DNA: TGTGCCAGCTCACCACCGTCTGACGCCGGGGAGCTGTTTTTT. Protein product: CASSPPSDAGELFF.

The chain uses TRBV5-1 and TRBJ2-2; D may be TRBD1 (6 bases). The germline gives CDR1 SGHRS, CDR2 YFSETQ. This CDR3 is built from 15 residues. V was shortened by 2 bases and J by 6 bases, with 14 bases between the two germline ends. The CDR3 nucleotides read TGCGCCAGCAGCTTAAAAGGGGGATCCCCCGGGGAGCTGTTTTTT. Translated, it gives CASSLKGGSPGELFF.

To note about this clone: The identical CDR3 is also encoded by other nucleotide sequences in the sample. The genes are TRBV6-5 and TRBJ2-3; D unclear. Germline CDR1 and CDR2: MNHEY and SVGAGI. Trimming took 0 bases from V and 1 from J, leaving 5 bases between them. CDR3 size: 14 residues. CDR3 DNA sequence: TGTGCCAGCAGTTACTCATGGGGCACAGATACGCAGTATTTT. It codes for CASSYSWGTDTQYF.

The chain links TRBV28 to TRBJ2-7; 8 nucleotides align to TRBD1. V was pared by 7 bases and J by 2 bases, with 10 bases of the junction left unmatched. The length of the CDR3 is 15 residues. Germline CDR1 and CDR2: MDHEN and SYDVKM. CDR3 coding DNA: TGTGCCAGCAACACCGGGACAGGCTATCCCTACGAGCAGTACTTC. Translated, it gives CASNTGTGYPYEQYF. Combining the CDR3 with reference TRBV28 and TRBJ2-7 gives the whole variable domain DVKVTQSSRYLVKRTGEKVFLECVQDMDHENMFWYRQDPGLGLRLIYFSYDVKMKEKGDIPEGYSVSREKKERFSLILESASTNQTSMYLCASNTGTGYPYEQYFGPGTRLTVT.

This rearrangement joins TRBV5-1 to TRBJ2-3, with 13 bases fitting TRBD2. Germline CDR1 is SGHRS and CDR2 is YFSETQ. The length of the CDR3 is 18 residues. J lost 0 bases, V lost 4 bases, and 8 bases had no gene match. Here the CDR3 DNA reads TGCGCCAGCAGCATAGAACTAGCGGGGGGGACTAGCACAGATACGCAGTATTTT. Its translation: CASSIELAGGTSTDTQYF.

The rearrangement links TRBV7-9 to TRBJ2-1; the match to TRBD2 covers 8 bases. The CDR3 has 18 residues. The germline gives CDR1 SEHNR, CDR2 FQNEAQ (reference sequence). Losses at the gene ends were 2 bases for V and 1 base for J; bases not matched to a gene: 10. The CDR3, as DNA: TGTGCCAGCAGCTTATGGAGGGCGAAGCGGGAGTCCTACAATGAGCAGTTCTTC. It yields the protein CASSLWRAKRESYNEQFF.

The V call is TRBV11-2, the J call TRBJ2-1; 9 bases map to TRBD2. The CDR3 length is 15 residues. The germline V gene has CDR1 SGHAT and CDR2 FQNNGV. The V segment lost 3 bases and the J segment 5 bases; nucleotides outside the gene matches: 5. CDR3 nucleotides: TGTGCCAGCAGCTTCGTGGCGGGAGGGAACAATGAGCAGTTCTTC. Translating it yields CASSFVAGGNNEQFF.

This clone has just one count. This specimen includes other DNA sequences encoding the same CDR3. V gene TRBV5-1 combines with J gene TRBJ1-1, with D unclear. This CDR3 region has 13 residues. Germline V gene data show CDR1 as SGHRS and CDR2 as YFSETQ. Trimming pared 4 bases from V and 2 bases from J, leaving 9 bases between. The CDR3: CASSRTANTEAFF. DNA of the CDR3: TGCGCCAGCAGCAGGACTGCTAACACTGAAGCTTTCTTT.

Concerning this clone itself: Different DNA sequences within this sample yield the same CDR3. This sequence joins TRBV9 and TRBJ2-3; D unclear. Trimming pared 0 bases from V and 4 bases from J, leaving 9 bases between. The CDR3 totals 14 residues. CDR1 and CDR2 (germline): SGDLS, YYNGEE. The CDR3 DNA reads TGTGCCAGCAGCGTAGGAGGTAGCCCAGATACGCAGTATTTT. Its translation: CASSVGGSPDTQYF.

The DNA for the CDR3 is TGTGCCAGCAGCTTAAACCAATTTCCGGGACAGCCGTACAATGAGCAGTTCTTC. It encodes CASSLNQFPGQPYNEQFF. The genes are TRBV11-2 and TRBJ2-1; TRBD1 matches 7 bases. The V and J ends lost 2 bases and 4 bases, in that order; junction bases with no gene match: 14. Germline assignment: CDR1 SGHAT and CDR2 FQNNGV. The length of the CDR3 is 18 residues.

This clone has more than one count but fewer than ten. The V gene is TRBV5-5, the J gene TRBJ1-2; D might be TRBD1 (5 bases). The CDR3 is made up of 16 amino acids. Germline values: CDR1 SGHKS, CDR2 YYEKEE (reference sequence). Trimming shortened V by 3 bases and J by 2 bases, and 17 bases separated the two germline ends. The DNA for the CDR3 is TGTGCCAGCAGCTGGACCGAGGGGACGGGGAACTATGGCTACACCTTC. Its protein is CASSWTEGTGNYGYTF.

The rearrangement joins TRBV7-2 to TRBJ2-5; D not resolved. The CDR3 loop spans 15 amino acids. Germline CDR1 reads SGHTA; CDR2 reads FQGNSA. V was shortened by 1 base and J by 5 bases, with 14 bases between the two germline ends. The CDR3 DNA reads TGTGCCAGCAGCTTAGGAGTCGGCAGTACCGAGACCCAGTACTTC. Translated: CASSLGVGSTETQYF.

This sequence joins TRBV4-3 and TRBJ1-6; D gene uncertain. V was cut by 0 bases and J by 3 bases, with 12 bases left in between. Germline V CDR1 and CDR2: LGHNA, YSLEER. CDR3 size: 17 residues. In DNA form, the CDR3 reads TGCGCCAGCAGCCAAGATCTATCTGGGAGCTATAATTCACCCCTCCACTTT. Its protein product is CASSQDLSGSYNSPLHF.

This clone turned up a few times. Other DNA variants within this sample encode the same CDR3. CDR3 sequence reads: CAWAGQGNQPQHF. The CDR3 nucleotides are TGTGCCTGGGCCGGACAGGGCAATCAGCCCCAGCATTTT. The gene calls are TRBV30 and TRBJ1-5; 7 bases fit TRBD1. V lost 5 bases, J lost 2 bases, and 3 bases stayed unmatched. This CDR3 is built from 13 residues. CDR1 is GTSNPN, CDR2 SVGIG, per germline (reference sequence).

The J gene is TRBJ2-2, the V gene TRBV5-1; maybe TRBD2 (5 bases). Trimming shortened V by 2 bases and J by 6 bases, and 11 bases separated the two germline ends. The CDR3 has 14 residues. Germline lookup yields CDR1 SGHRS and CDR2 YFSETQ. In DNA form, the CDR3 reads TGCGCCAGCAGCTTAGAATCGGGGTCCGGGGAGCTGTTTTTT. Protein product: CASSLESGSGELFF. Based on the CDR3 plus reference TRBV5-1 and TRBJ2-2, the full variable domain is KAGVTQTPRYLIKTRGQQVTLSCSPISGHRSVSWYQQTPGQGLQFLFEYFSETQRNKGNFPGRFSGRQFSNSRSEMNVSTLELGDSALYLCASSLESGSGELFFGEGSRLTVL.

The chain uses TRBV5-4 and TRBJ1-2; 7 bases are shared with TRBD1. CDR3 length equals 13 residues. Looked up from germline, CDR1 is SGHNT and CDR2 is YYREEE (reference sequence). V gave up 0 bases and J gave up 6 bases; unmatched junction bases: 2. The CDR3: CASSLVGQNGYTF. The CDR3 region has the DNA TGTGCCAGCAGCTTGGTGGGACAGAATGGCTACACCTTC.

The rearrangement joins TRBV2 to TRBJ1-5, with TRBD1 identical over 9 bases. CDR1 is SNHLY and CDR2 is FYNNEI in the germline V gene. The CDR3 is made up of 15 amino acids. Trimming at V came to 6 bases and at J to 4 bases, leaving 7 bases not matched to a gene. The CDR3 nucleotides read TGTGCCAGCAGGGCCGGGACAGGGTGGAATCAGCCCCAGCATTTT. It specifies CASRAGTGWNQPQHF.

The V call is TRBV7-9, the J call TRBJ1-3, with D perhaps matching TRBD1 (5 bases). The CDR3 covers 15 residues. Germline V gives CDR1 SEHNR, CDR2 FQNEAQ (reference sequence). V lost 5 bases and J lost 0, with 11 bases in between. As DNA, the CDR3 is TGTGCCAGCAGCCCCCAGACAGACTCTGGAAACACCATATATTTT. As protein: CASSPQTDSGNTIYF.

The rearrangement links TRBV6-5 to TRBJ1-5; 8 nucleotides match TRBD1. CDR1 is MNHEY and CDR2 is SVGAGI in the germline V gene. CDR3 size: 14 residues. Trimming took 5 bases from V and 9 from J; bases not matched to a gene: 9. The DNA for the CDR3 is TGTGCCAGCAGTACTGGACAGGGTAGATCGCCCCAGCATTTT. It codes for CASSTGQGRSPQHF.